Listed below are T cell receptor beta chains from one sample, sequenced in a study of CD8+ T cells in alopecia areata. Assay used: immunoSEQ multiplex PCR; TCRdb lists only in-frame clones, some missing. Of some 150,000 clones in the sample, more than 45% are singletons; the top ten hold less than 20%. Sequences were derived from CD8+ T cells sorted from blood, sampled at week 0. These receptors were collected from a human donor with alopecia areata. The CDR3 runs from the conserved cysteine through the conserved F or W. The D gene is left open where the match is weak. Clone size is given for some rows only: seen once, a few or many times, or a class if the clone is expanded.

clone size	D gene	CDR3 length	V gene	J gene	CDR3 DNA	CDR3 protein
.	TRBD1	16	TRBV7-2	TRBJ1-2	TGTGCCAGCAGCTTAGACCGAAGGGGGCCTAACTATGGCTACACCTTC	CASSLDRRGPNYGYTF
few	.	11	TRBV7-9	TRBJ2-1	TGTGCCAGCAGCCCGACGGAAGAGCAGTTCTTC	CASSPTEEQFF
few	.	13	TRBV9	TRBJ2-7	TGTGCCAGCAGCGTCGACACGGGGTACGAGCAGTACTTC	CASSVDTGYEQYF
.	.	14	TRBV30	TRBJ2-1	TGTGCCTGGGGATATCCCGGGTTAAACAATGAGCAGTTCTTC	CAWGYPGLNNEQFF
.	TRBD1	15	TRBV29-1	TRBJ1-2	TGCAGCGTTCCCAAAGGGGACAGGGAGTCCTATGGCTACACCTTC	CSVPKGDRESYGYTF
.	.	18	TRBV27	TRBJ1-1	TGTGCCAGCAGCGACCACAGGACTACCTTGGGGGATAACACTGAAGCTTTCTTT	CASSDHRTTLGDNTEAFF
few	.	12	TRBV30	TRBJ2-7	TGTGCCTGGAGAACGGATAAATACGAGCAGTACTTC	CAWRTDKYEQYF
.	TRBD2	17	TRBV13	TRBJ2-7	TGTGCCAGCAGCCCTTCCGGGACTAGCGGGGGGACCTACGAGCAGTACTTC	CASSPSGTSGGTYEQYF
few	.	16	TRBV6-1	TRBJ1-5	TGTGCCAGCAGTGAATTGAGGGGAAATGGTGATCAGCCCCAGCATTTT	CASSELRGNGDQPQHF
.	.	13	TRBV7-9	TRBJ2-3	TGTGCCAGCAGCCTCCGGGACACAGATACGCAGTATTTT	CASSLRDTDTQYF
.	.	14	TRBV7-9	TRBJ2-3	TGTGCCAGCAGTACGTACCGGGACCCCTCACCGCAGTATTTT	CASSTYRDPSPQYF
few	TRBD1	16	TRBV27	TRBJ2-3	TGTGCCAGCAGTCCTCTCGGGACAGGGGGCCCAGATACGCAGTATTTT	CASSPLGTGGPDTQYF
few	.	13	TRBV29-1	TRBJ1-2	TGCAGCGTCCGTACTGATAACAGCTATGGCTACACCTTC	CSVRTDNSYGYTF
.	TRBD2	16	TRBV9	TRBJ2-1	TGTGCCAGCAGCGTGGGCCCGGGACTAGCGACTGTTGAGCAGTTCTTC	CASSVGPGLATVEQFF
few	.	12	TRBV19	TRBJ1-1	TGTGCCAGTAGTTCGGACGGCACTGAAGCTTTCTTT	CASSSDGTEAFF
.	TRBD1	14	TRBV19	TRBJ1-5	TGTGCCAGTAGTCCACGACAGGGGGTTAAGCCCCAGCATTTT	CASSPRQGVKPQHF
.	TRBD2	15	TRBV15	TRBJ2-7	TGTGCCACCAGCAGAGATGGGGGGGGCTCCTACGAGCAGTACTTC	CATSRDGGGSYEQYF
.	.	13	TRBV6-5	TRBJ2-7	TGTGCCAGCAGTTACAGGGTATCCTACGAGCAGTACTTC	CASSYRVSYEQYF
.	TRBD1	12	TRBV29-1	TRBJ1-1	TGCAGCGTCGAGGGACAGGGGCCCGAAGCTTTCTTT	CSVEGQGPEAFF
.	.	12	TRBV30	TRBJ2-1	TGTGCCTGGAGCCCGGCCTACAATGAGCAGTTCTTC	CAWSPAYNEQFF
.	TRBD1	16	TRBV4-3	TRBJ2-5	TGCGCCAGCAGCCAACAACCGCAGGGGGCAGGAGAGACCCAGTACTTC	CASSQQPQGAGETQYF
.	.	16	TRBV19	TRBJ1-2	TGTGCCAGTAGTATAAAAGGGACGTTTACGTTCTATGGCTACACCTTC	CASSIKGTFTFYGYTF
.	.	13	TRBV5-6	TRBJ2-7	TGTGCCAGCAGCTTCTTAGGATCGTACGAGCAGTACTTC	CASSFLGSYEQYF
.	.	11	TRBV7-2	TRBJ2-7	TGTGCCAGCAGCCCCTCGTACGAGCAGTACTTC	CASSPSYEQYF
few	.	15	TRBV7-9	TRBJ1-1	TGTGCCAGCAGCTCCCTTTACCGGGGGCGGACTGAAGCTTTCTTT	CASSSLYRGRTEAFF
.	.	16	TRBV6-6	TRBJ2-2	TGTGCCAGCAGTTACAAACTGTGGGGATACACCGGGGAGCTGTTTTTT	CASSYKLWGYTGELFF
.	.	13	TRBV29-1	TRBJ2-7	TGCAGCGTTGTCGCAGGGGGGTCCTACGAGCAGTACTTC	CSVVAGGSYEQYF
.	TRBD1	20	TRBV29-1	TRBJ1-2	TGCAGCGTTGAAGACCCTCCACCGGGACAGGGGTCTTCCCCGAACTATGGCTACACCTTC	CSVEDPPPGQGSSPNYGYTF
.	TRBD1	18	TRBV4-3	TRBJ1-6	TGCGCCAGCAGCCAAGACCCTGCCGGGACAGGGATAGAATCACCCCTCCACTTT	CASSQDPAGTGIESPLHF
.	.	13	TRBV4-3	TRBJ1-1	TGCGCCAGCAGCCCGATAACGGGGACTGAAGCTTTCTTT	CASSPITGTEAFF
.	TRBD1	13	TRBV30	TRBJ2-7	TGTGCCTGGGCCGCGGGACAGGGGGACGAGCAGTACTTC	CAWAAGQGDEQYF